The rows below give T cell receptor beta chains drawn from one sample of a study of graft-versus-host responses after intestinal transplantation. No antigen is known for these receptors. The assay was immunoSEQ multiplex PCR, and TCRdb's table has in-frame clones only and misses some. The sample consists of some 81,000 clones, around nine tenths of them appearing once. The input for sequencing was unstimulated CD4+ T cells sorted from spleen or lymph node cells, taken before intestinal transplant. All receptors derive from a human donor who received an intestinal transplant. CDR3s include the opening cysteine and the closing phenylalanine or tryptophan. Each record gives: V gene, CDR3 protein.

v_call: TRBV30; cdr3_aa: CAWGATGGLGNTEAFF
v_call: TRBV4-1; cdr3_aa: CASSQIAGSDEQFF
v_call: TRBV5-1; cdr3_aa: CASSWGLAGGNTGELFF
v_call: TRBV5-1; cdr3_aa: CASNFYRRGGGDTQYF
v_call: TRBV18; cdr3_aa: CASSGELAGGPIEQYF
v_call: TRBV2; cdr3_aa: CASSEGLAGRRSYNEQFF
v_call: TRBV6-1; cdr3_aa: CASSVGLGTQYF
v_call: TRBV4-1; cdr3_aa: CASSHSGITGELFF
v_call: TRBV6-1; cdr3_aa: CASSPPGQGRNEQYF
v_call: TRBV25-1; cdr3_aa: CASSGEGQGGGANVLTF
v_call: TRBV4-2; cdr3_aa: CASSLTSGSSYEQYF
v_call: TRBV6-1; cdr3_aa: CASNRDTSTDTQYF
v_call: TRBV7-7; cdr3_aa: CASSLGRGVIQETQYF
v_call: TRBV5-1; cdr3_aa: CASSPPGRRGEEQYF
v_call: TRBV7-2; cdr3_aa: CASSSDSSSYNEQFF
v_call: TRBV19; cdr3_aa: CASRGTGFHEQYF
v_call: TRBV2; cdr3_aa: CASRNGGNTGELFF
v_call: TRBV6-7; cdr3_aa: CASSYNDRDRRSYEQYF